The 3 T cell receptor beta chains below come from one sample, sequenced in a study of T cell changes during pregnancy in multiple sclerosis. Profiled with immunoSEQ multiplex PCR; TCRdb holds only in-frame clones, not every one. The data show around 100,000 clones, more than 90% seen once. The sequencing here drew on peripheral blood, taken in the second trimester of pregnancy. The receptors originated from a female donor with multiple sclerosis, enrolled in a pregnancy study.

The chain combines TRBV27 with TRBJ2-1, with 7 bases lining up with TRBD2. The CDR3 runs to 15 residues. The germline CDR1 and CDR2 sequences are MNHEY and SMNVEV (reference sequence). Trimming at V came to 10 bases and at J to 5 bases, leaving 14 bases not matched to a gene. Written as DNA, the CDR3 is TGTGCCACCACTAGCGCCGCACCCTTAAACAATGAGCAGTTCTTC. It yields the protein CATTSAAPLNNEQFF.

The V call is TRBV18, the J call TRBJ1-6; D remains unclear. V was clipped by 4 bases and J by 7 bases, with 5 bases between them. Germline V CDR1 and CDR2: KGHSH, LQKENI. The CDR3 is 12 residues long. As DNA, the CDR3 is TGTGCCAGCTCACTCCGGAATTCACCCCTCCACTTT. Amino acids: CASSLRNSPLHF.

The gene calls are TRBV7-3 and TRBJ2-3, with TRBD2 matching over 8 bases. Looked up from germline, CDR1 is SGHTA and CDR2 is FQGTGA. Unmatched junction bases numbered 0, after V lost 3 bases and J lost 4 bases. The CDR3 runs 13 residues. The CDR3 coding sequence is TGTGCCAGCAGCTTCGGGGGGGCAGATACGCAGTATTTT. It yields the protein CASSFGGADTQYF.